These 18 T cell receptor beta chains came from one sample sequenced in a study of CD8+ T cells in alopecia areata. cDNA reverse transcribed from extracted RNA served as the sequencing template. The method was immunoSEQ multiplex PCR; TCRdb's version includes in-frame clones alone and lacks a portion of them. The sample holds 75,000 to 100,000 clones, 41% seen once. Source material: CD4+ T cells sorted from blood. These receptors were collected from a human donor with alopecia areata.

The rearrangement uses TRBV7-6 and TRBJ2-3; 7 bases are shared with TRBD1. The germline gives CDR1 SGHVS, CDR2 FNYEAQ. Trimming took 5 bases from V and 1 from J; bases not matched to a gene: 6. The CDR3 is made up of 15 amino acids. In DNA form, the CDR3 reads TGTGCCAGCAGCAAAATCGGGACAGGCACAGATACGCAGTATTTT. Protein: CASSKIGTGTDTQYF.

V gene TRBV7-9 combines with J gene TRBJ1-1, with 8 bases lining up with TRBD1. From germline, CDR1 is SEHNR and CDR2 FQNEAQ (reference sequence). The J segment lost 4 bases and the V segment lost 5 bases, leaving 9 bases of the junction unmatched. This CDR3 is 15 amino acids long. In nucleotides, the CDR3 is TGTGCCAGCAGCCCCGGACAGGGTGGCTCCACTGAAGCTTTCTTT. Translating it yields CASSPGQGGSTEAFF. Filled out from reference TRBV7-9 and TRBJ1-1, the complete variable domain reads DTGVSQNPRHKITKRGQNVTFRCDPISEHNRLYWYRQTLGQGPEFLTYFQNEAQLEKSRLLSDRFSAERPKGSFSTLEIQRTEQGDSAMYLCASSPGQGGSTEAFFGQGTRLTVV.

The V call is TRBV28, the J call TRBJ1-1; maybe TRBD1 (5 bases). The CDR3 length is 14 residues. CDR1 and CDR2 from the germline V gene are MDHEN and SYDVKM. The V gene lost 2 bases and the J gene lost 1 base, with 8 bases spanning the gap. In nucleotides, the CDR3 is TGTGCCAGCAGTTTAGGGGCCTCGAACACTGAAGCTTTCTTT. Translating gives CASSLGASNTEAFF.

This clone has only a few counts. For the CDR3, the DNA is TGCAGCGTCTCGACAGGGCAAGGTTCACCCCTCCACTTT. Protein sequence: CSVSTGQGSPLHF. The chain carries TRBV29-1 and TRBJ1-6; 7 bases match TRBD1. The ends lost 6 bases at V and 9 bases at J; junction bases unmatched: 8. Germline lookup yields CDR1 SQVTM and CDR2 ANQGSEA. The CDR3 spans 13 residues. The whole variable domain, filled in from reference TRBV29-1 and TRBJ1-6, reads SAVISQKPSRDICQRGTSLTIQCQVDSQVTMMFWYRQQPGQSLTLIATANQGSEATYESGFVIDKFPISRPNLTFSTLTVSNMSPEDSSIYLCSVSTGQGSPLHFGNGTRLTVT.

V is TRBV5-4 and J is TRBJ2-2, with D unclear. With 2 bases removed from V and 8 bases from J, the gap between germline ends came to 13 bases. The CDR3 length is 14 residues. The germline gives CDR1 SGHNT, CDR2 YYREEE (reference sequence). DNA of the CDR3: TGTGCCAGCAGCTTTCAAGGTCGGCAGGGGGAGCTGTTTTTT. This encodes CASSFQGRQGELFF.

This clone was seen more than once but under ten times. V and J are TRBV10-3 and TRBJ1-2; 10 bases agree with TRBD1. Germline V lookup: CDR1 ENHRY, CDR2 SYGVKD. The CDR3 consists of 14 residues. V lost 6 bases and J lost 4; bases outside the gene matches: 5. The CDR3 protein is CAISPRDRGYGYTF. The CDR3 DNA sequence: TGTGCCATCAGCCCCCGGGACAGGGGCTATGGCTACACCTTC.

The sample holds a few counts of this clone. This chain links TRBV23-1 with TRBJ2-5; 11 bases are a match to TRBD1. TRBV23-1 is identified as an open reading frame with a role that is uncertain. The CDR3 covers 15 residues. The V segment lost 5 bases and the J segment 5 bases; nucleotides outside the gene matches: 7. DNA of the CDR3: TGCGCCAGCAGTTCGAGGACAGGGGGCGCGGAGACCCAGTACTTC. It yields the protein CASSSRTGGAETQYF.

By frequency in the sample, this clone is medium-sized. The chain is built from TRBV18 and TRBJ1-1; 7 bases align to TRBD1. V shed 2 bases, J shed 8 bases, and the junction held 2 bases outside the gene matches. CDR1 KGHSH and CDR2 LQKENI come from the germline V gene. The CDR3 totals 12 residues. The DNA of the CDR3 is TGTGCCAGCTCACCAAAGGGGGCAGAAGCTTTCTTT. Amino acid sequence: CASSPKGAEAFF. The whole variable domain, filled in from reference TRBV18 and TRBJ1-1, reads NAGVMQNPRHLVRRRGQEARLRCSPMKGHSHVYWYRQLPEEGLKFMVYLQKENIIDESGMPKERFSAEFPKEGPSILRIQQVVRGDSAAYFCASSPKGAEAFFGQGTRLTVV.

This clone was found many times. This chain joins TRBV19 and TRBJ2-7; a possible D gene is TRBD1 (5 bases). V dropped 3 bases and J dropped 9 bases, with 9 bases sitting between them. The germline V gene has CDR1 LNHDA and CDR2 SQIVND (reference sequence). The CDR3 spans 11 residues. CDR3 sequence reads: CASSMAGAQYF. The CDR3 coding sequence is TGTGCCAGTAGTATGGCTGGGGCGCAGTACTTC.

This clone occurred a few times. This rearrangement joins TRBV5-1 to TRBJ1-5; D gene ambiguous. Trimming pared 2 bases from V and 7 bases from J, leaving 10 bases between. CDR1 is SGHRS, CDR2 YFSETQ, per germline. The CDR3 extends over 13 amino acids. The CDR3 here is CASSLMPDQPQHF. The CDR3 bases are TGCGCCAGCAGCTTAATGCCAGACCAGCCCCAGCATTTT.

CDR3 in DNA: TGTGCCAGCAGCTGGTCGTGGAACACTGAAGCTTTCTTT. This translates into CASSWSWNTEAFF. J is TRBJ1-1 and V is TRBV7-3, with unresolved D. The V end was cut by 4 bases, the J end by 1 base, with 7 bases between. Germline lookup yields CDR1 SGHTA and CDR2 FQGTGA. This CDR3 spans 13 amino acids.

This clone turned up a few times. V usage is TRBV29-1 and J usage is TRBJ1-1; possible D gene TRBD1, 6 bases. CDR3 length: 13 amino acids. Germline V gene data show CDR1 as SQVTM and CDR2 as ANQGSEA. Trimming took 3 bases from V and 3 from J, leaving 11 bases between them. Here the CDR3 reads CSVDKGGYTEAFF. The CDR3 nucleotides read TGCAGCGTTGATAAAGGGGGTTACACTGAAGCTTTCTTT.

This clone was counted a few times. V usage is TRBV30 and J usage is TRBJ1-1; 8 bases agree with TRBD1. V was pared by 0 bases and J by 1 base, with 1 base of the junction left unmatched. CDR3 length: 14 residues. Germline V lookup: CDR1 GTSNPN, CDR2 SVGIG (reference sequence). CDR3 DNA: TGTGCCTGGAGTGTTGGACAGGGGAACACTGAAGCTTTCTTT. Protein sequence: CAWSVGQGNTEAFF. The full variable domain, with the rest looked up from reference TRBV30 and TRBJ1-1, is SQTIHQWPATLVQPVGSPLSLECTVEGTSNPNLYWYRQAAGRGLQLLFYSVGIGQISSEVPQNLSASRPQDRQFILSSKKLLLSDSGFYLCAWSVGQGNTEAFFGQGTRLTVV.

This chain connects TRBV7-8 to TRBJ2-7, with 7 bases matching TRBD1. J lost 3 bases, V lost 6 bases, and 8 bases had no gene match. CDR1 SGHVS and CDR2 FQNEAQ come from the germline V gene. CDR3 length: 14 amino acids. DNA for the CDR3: TGTGCCAGCAGTCAAGACAGGGTGTTCTACGAGCAGTACTTC. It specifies CASSQDRVFYEQYF.

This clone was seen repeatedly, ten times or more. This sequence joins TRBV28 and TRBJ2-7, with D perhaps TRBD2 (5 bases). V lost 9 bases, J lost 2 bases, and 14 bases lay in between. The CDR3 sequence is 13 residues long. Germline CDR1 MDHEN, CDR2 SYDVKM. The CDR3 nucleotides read TGTGCCAGTGAGGACTTCGACGCCTACGAGCAGTACTTC. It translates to CASEDFDAYEQYF.

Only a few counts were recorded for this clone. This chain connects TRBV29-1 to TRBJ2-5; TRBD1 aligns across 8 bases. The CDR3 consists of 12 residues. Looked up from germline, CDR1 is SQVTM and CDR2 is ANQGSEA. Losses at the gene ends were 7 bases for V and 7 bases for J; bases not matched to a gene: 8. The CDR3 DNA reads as TGCAGCGGGGTTGGACAGGGACGGACCCAGTACTTC. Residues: CSGVGQGRTQYF.

The CDR3 region has the DNA TGTGCCAGCAGTTTGAGGGGCCAGCCCCAGCATTTT. Translation gives CASSLRGQPQHF. The chain links TRBV27 to TRBJ1-5; the D gene is possibly TRBD1 (5 bases). The length of the CDR3 is 12 residues. Trimming took off 3 bases at V and 7 bases at J, with 7 bases between the two ends. In germline, CDR1 is MNHEY, CDR2 SMNVEV (reference sequence).

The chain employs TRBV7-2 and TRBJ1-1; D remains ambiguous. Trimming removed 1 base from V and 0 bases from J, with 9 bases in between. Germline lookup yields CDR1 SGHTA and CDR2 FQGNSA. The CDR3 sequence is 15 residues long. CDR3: CASSLGASLNTEAFF. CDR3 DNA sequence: TGTGCCAGCAGCTTAGGGGCCTCTCTGAACACTGAAGCTTTCTTT.